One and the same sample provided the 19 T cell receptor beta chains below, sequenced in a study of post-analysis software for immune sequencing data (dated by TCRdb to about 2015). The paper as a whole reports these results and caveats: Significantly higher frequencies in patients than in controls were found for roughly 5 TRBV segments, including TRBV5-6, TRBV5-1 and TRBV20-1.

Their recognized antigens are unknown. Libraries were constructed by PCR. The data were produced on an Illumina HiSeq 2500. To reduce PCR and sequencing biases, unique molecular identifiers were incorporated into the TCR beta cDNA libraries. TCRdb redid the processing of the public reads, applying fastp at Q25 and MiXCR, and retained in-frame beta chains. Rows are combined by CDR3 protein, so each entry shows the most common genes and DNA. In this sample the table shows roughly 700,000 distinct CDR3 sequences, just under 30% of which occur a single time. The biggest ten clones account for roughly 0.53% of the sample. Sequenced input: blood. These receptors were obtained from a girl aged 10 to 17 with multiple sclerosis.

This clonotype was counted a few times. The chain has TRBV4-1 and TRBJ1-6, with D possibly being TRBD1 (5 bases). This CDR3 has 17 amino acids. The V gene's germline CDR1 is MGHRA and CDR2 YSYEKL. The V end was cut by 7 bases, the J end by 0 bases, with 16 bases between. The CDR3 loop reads CASNDGTADSYNSPLHF. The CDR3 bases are TGCGCCAGCAACGACGGGACTGCCGACTCCTATAATTCACCCCTCCACTTT.

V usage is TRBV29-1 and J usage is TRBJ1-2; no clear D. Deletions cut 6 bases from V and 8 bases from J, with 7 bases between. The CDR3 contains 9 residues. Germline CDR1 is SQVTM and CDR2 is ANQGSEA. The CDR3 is CSVLPGYTF. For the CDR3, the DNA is TGCAGCGTCCTACCGGGCTACACCTTC.

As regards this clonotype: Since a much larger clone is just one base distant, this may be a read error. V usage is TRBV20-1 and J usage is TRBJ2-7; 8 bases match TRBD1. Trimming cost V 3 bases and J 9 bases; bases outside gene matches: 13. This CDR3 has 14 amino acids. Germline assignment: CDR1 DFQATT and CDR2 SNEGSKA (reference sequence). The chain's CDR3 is CSARTGTGGRRQYF. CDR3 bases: TGCAGTGCTAGGACCGGGACAGGAGGTCGAAGGCAGTACTTC.

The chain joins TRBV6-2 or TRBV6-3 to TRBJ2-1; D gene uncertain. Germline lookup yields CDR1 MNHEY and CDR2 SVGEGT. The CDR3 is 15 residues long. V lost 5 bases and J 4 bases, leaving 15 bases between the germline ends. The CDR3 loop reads CASSRAGLGYNEQFF. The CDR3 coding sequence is TGTGCCAGCAGTCGCGCCGGGCTAGGGTACAATGAGCAGTTCTTC.

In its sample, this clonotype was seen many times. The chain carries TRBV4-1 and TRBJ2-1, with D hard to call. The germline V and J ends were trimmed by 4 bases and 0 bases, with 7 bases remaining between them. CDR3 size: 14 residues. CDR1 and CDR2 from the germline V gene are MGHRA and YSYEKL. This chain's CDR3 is CASSRSGSYNEQFF. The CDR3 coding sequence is TGCGCCAGCAGCCGCTCGGGCTCCTACAATGAGCAGTTCTTC.

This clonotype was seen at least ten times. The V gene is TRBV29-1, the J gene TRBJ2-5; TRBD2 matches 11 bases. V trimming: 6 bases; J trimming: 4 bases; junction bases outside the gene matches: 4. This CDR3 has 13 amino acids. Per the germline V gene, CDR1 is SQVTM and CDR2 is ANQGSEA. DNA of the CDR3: TGCAGCGTAGAAACTAGCGGGAGAGAGACCCAGTACTTC. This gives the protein CSVETSGRETQYF.

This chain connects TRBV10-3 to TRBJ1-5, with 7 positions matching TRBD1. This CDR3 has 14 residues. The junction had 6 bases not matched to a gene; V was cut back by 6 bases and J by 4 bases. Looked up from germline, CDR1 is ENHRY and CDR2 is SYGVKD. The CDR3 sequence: CAISEGQENQPQHF. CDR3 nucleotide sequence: TGTGCCATCAGCGAAGGACAGGAGAATCAGCCCCAGCATTTT.

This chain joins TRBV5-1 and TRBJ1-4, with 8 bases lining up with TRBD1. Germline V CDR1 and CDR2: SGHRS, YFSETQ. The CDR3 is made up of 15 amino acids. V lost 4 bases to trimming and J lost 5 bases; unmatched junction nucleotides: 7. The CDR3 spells CASSRDRGANEKLFF. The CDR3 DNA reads TGCGCCAGCAGCCGAGACAGGGGCGCAAATGAAAAACTGTTTTTT.

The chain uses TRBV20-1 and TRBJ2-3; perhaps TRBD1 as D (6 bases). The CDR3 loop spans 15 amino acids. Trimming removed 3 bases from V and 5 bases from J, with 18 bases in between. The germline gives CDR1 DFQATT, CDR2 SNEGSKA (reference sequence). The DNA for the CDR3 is TGCAGTGCTAGGTTCCCTACTGGGGGCCGAGATACGCAGTATTTT. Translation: CSARFPTGGRDTQYF.

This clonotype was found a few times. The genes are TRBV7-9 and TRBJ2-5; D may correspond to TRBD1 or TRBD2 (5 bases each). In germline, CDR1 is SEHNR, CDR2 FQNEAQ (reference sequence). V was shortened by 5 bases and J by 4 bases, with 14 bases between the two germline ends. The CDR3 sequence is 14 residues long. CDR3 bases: TGTGCCAGCAGCCAGTCTGGGGCGGGAGAGACCCAGTACTTC. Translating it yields CASSQSGAGETQYF.

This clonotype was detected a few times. CDR3 sequence (DNA): TGTGCCAGCAGTCCCGGGGACAGGGCTACTGAAGCTTTCTTT. This translates into CASSPGDRATEAFF. The V and J genes are TRBV12-3 or TRBV12-4 and TRBJ1-1; 9 nucleotides align to TRBD1. Trimming took 5 bases from V and 5 from J; bases not matched to a gene: 6. The CDR3 covers 14 residues.

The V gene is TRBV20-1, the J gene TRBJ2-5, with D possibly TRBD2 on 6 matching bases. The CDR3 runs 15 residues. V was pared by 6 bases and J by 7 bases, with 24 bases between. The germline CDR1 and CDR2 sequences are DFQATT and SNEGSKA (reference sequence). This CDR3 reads CSATQTGTALGTQYF. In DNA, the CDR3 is TGCAGTGCCACACAGACCGGGACTGCCTTGGGGACCCAGTACTTC.

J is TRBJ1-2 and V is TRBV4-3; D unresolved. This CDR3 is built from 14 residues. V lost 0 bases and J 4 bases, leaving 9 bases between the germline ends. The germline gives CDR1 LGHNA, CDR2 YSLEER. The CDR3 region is CASSQDGEIYGYTF. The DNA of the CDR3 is TGCGCCAGCAGCCAAGATGGGGAGATCTATGGCTACACCTTC.

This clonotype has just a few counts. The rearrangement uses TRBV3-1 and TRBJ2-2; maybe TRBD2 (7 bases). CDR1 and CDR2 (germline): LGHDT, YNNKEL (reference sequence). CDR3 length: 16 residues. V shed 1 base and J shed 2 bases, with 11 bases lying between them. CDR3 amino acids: CASSQAGGRNTGELFF. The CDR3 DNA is TGTGCCAGCAGCCAAGCCGGGGGGCGCAACACCGGGGAGCTGTTTTTT.

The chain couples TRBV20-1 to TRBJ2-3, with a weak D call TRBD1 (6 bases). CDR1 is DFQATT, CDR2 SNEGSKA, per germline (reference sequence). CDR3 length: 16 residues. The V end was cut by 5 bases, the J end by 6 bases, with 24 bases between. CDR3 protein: CSAAGVRSGYFDTQYF. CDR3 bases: TGCAGTGCTGCAGGGGTGCGTTCGGGGTATTTTGATACGCAGTATTTT.

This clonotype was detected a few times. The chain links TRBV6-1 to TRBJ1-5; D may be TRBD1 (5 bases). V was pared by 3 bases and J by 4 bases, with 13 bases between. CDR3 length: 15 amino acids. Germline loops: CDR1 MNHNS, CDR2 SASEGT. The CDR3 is CASSDPRGWNQPQHF. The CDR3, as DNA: TGTGCCAGCAGTGACCCGCGGGGGTGGAATCAGCCCCAGCATTTT.

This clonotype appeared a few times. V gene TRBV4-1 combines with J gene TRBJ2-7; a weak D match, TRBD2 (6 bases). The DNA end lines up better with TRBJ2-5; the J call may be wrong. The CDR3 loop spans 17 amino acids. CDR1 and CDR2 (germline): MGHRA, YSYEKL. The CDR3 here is CASSQEAAALGRGTQYF. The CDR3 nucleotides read TGCGCCAGCAGCCAAGAAGCGGCAGCGTTGGGGCGGGGGACCCAGTACTTC.

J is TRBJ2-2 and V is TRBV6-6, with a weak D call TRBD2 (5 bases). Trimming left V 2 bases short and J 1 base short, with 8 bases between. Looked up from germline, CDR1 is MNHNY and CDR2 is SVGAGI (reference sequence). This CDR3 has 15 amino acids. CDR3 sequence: CASSYKEGNTGELFF. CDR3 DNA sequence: TGTGCCAGCAGTTACAAAGAGGGGAACACCGGGGAGCTGTTTTTT.

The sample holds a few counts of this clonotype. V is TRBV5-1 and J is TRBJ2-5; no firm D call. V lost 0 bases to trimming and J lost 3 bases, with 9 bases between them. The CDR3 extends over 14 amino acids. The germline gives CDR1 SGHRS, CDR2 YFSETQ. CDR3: CASSLAGSKETQYF. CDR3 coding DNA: TGCGCCAGCAGCTTGGCGGGCAGTAAAGAGACCCAGTACTTC.